This T cell receptor (beta chain) was recorded in a study of graft-versus-host responses after intestinal transplantation. The study's findings and limits: Investigators detected GvH clones in recipient marrow, with some emerging earlier in ileum or blood. Patients who carried graft-donor T cell macrochimerism also had high graft-versus-host to host-versus-graft clonal ratios in their allografts.

This clone was seen once. Antigen specificity is unknown. V was pared by 1 base and J by 4 bases, with 22 bases between. CDR1 and CDR2 (germline): SNHLY, FYNNEI. The CDR3 consists of 18 residues. Produced via immunoSEQ multiplex PCR; TCRdb's table is partial and in-frame only. The sample holds approximately 9,500 clones, approximately 92% seen once. This TCR came from a human patient who received an intestinal transplant, so some T cells may come from the graft donor. The chain combines TRBV2 with TRBJ2-5; D unresolved. The input for sequencing was PBMCs, taken approximately 42 days after intestinal transplantation. CDR3 sequence (DNA): TGTGCCAGCAGTGAAGACTTGACTCAGGTCCAGCGCGGAGAGACCCAGTACTTC. It translates to CASSEDLTQVQRGETQYF.